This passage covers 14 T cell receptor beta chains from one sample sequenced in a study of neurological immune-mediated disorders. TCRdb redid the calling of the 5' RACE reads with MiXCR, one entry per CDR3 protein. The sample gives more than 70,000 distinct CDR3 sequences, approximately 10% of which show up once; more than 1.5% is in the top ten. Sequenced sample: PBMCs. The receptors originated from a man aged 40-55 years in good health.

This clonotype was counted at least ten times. In nucleotides, the CDR3 is TGTGCCAGCAGTAAGGCTAGCGGGAGGTCCTACAATGAGCAGTTCTTC. It is translated as CASSKASGRSYNEQFF. The gene calls are TRBV6-5 and TRBJ2-1; 11 bases align to TRBD2. The CDR3 length is 16 residues. Germline V gene data show CDR1 as MNHEY and CDR2 as SVGAGI. Germline trimming cut 5 bases from V and 1 base from J; bases unmatched to any gene: 4.

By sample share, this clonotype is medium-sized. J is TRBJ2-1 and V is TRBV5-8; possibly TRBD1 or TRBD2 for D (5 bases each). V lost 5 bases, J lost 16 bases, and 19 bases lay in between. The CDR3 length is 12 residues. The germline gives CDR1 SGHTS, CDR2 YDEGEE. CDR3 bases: TGTGCCAGCAGTTACTCCGGGACCCCCGGCTTCTTC. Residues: CASSYSGTPGFF.

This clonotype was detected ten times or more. CDR3 residues: CASNPSPLAGEVGELFF. As DNA, the CDR3 is TGTGCCAGCAACCCATCCCCGCTAGCGGGAGAGGTCGGGGAGCTGTTTTTT. This chain uses TRBV6-2 or TRBV6-3 with TRBJ2-2; TRBD2 matches at 10 bases. Trimming took 7 bases from V and 7 from J; bases not matched to a gene: 15. The germline gives CDR1 MNHEY, CDR2 SVGEGT. CDR3 length: 17 amino acids.

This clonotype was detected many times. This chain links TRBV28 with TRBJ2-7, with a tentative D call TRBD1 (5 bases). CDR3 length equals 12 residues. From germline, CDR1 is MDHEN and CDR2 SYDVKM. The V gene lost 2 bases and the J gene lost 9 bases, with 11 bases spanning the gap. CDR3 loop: CASSLLQGWQYF. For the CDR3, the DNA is TGTGCCAGCAGTTTACTGCAGGGCTGGCAGTACTTC.

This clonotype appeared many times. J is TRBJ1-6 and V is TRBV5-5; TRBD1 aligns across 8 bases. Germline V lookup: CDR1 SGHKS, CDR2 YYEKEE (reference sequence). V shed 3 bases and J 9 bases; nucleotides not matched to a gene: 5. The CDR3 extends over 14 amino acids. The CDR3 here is CASSSGQEGSPLHF. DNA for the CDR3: TGTGCCAGCAGCTCGGGACAGGAGGGTTCACCCCTCCACTTT. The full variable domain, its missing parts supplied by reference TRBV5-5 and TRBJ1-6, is DAGVTQSPTHLIKTRGQQVTLRCSPISGHKSVSWYQQVLGQGPQFIFQYYEKEERGRGNFPDRFSARQFPNYSSELNVNALLLGDSALYLCASSSGQEGSPLHFGNGTRLTVT.

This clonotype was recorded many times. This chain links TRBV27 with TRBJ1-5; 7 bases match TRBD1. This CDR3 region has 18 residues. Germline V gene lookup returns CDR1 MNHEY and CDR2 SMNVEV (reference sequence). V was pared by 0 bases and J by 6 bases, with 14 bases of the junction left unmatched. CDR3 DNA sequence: TGTGCCAGCAGTTTATCCAGTACAGGGGAAGGACTACGTCAGCCCCAGCATTTT. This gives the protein CASSLSSTGEGLRQPQHF.

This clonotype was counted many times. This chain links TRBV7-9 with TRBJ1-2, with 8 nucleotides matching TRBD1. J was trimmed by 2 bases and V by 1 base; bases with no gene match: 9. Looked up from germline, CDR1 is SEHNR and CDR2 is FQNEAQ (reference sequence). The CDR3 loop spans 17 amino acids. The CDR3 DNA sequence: TGTGCCAGCAGCTTAGGGGACGGACAGGGAAGGAACTATGGCTACACCTTC. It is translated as CASSLGDGQGRNYGYTF.

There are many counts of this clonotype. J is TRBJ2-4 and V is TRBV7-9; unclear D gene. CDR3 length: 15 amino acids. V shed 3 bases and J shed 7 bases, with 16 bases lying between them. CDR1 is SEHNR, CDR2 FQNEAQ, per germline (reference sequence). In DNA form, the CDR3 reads TGTGCCAGCAGCTTCGCCTCTTTTGGACGTAACATTCAGTACTTC. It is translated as CASSFASFGRNIQYF.

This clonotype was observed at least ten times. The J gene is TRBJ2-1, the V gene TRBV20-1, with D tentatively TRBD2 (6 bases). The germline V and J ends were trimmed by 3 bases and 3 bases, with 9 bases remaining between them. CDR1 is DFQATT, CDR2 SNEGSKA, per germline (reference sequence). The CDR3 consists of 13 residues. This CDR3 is CSASRTNYNEQFF. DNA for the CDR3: TGCAGTGCTAGCCGGACTAACTACAATGAGCAGTTCTTC.

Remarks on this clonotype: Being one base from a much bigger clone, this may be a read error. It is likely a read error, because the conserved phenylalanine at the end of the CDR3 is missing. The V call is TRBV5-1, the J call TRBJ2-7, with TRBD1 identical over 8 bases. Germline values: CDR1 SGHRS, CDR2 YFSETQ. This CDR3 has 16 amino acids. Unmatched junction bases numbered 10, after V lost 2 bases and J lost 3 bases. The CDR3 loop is CASSFSLQGGLYEQYL. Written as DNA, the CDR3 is TGCGCCAGCAGCTTTTCCTTACAGGGGGGCCTCTACGAGCAGTACTTA.

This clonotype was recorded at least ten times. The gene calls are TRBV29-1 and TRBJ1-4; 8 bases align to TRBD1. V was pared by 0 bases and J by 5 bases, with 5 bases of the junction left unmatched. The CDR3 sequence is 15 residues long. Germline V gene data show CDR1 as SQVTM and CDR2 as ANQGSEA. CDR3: CSVEDWRQGNEKLFF. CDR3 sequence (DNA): TGCAGCGTTGAAGATTGGCGACAGGGGAATGAAAAACTGTTTTTT.

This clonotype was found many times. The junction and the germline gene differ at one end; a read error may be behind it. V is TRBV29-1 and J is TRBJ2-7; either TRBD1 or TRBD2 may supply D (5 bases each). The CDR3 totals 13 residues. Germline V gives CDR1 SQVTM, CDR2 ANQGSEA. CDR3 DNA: TGCAGCGTAGAAGAGGGGAGTAGCTACGAGCAGTACTTC. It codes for CSVEEGSSYEQYF.

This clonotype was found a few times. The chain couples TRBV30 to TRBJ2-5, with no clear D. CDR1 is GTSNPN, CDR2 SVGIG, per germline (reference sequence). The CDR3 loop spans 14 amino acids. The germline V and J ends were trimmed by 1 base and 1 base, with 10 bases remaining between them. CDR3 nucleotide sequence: TGTGCCTGGAGTGCGGCAGTCTCCCAAGAGACCCAGTACTTC. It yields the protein CAWSAAVSQETQYF. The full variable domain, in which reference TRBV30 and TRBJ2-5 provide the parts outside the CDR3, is SQTIHQWPATLVQPVGSPLSLECTVEGTSNPNLYWYRQAAGRGLQLLFYSVGIGQISSEVPQNLSASRPQDRQFILSSKKLLLSDSGFYLCAWSAAVSQETQYFGPGTRLLVL.

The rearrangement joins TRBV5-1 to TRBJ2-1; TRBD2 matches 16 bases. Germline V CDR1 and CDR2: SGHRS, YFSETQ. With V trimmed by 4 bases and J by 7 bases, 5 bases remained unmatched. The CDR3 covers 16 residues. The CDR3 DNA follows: TGCGCCAGCAGCACCCTGGGACTAGCGGGAGGGAATGAGCAGTTCTTC. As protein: CASSTLGLAGGNEQFF.